This T cell receptor (beta chain) was sequenced in a study of blood T cell repertoires in COVID-19 (dated by TCRdb to the early 2020s). Looking at the study overall: Samples from collaborators originated in the United States, Italy and Spain and spanned both the acute and convalescent phases of COVID-19. The material from the prospective study consisted of cDNA or gDNA derived from T cells, B-cell-depleted T cells, or PBMCs. The dataset comprised deeply sampled blood TCRbeta repertoires from subjects exposed to, actively infected with, or recovered from COVID-19. The repertoires were released in a freely available public database intended as a resource for research on the immune response to SARS-CoV-2. The samples were drawn from the first 160 participants of the ongoing ImmuneRACE study and from 1,254 subjects provided by 6 global collaborators. The sample metadata nearly always contained a de-identified subject ID, COVID-19 status, age in years and sex. HLA class I and class II types, where available, came from metadata supplied by the sample provider rather than from assay-based typing.

A note on this clone: Its target antigen remains unknown. One base away there is no much larger clone; base qualities are not given.

Paper-wide results and their limitations: The amount of clinical and demographic metadata varied by source and participant and was provided uncurated.

TCRbeta CDR3 regions were amplified from genomic DNA using the immunoSEQ Assay, a bias-controlled multiplex PCR. The authors' pipeline ran thus. The number of nucleated cells in each sample was estimated from the amplification of reference gene primers within the assay. To quantify the absolute abundance of each unique TCRbeta CDR3 rearrangement, sequence reads were collapsed and filtered. For each sample, productive Simpson clonality was calculated as the square root of Simpson's diversity index across productive rearrangements. This is the immuneACCESS table as TCRdb keeps it, with only in-frame sequences that have V and J called. A part of the clones is gone; compared with another copy, unresolved V genes explain less than half, and the rest is unexplained. From that table come the V and J calls and clone size; the DNA was used to work out D and trimming. The sample table contains about 200,000 clones; only one count was recorded for about 84% of them. The ten most abundant clones make up 9.5% to 15% of the sample.

The CDR3 contains 16 residues, cysteine and phenylalanine counted. Of all the DNA, just the CDR3 is kept, 48 bases in frame from base 1. The germline V gene provides CDR1 KGHSH and CDR2 LQKENI. Trimming takes 2 bases off V and 4 bases off J; junction bases not matched to a gene: 3. Each collaborating institution followed its own protocols to collect whole blood in K2EDTA tubes. For TCRbeta analysis, collaborator samples were shipped as frozen whole blood, as isolated PBMCs, or as DNA extracted from either sample type. The chain joins TRBV18 to TRBJ2-5, with TRBD2 identical over 14 junction bases. Sequencing was done on a sample of peripheral blood. This clonotype was obtained from a human donor in a cohort sampled during active COVID-19. At the DNA level, the sequence is TGTGCCAGCTCACCAGGGACTAGCGGGAGCCTAGAGACCCAGTACTTC. Its product reads: CASSPGTSGSLETQYF.